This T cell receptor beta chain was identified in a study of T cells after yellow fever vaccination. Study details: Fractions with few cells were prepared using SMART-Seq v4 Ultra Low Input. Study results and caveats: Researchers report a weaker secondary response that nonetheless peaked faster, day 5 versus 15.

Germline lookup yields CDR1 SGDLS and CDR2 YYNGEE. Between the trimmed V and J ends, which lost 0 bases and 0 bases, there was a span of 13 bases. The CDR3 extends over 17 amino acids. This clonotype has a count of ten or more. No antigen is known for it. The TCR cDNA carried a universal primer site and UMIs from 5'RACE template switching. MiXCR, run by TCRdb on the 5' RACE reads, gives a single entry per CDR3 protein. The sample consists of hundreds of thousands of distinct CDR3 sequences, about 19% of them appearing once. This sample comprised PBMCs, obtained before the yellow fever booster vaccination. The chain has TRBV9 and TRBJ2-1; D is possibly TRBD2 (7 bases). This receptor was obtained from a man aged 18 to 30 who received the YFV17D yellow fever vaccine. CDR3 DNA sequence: TGTGCCAGCAGCGTAGGTGGGGGGGCTGGCTCCTACAATGAGCAGTTCTTC. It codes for CASSVGGGAGSYNEQFF.